There are many counts of the clone carrying this TCR beta chain. As yet, its antigen is unknown. This sample was included in a study of metastatic and nonmetastatic thyroid tumors. As for the study in general: Across blood and tumor or nodule tissue, repertoires from malignant and benign thyroid patients were compared with one another. Broader study findings: Malignant tumors reportedly showed significantly higher TCR beta diversity than benign nodules in both blood and tumor.

The CDR3 runs to 12 residues. Trimming left V 6 bases short and J 3 bases short, with 9 bases between. CDR1 is MNHEY, CDR2 SMNVEV, per germline (reference sequence). Thyroid surgery was performed in patients who had received no treatment beforehand. In the original workflow: CDR3 was compared across clinicopathological groups, and the resulting differences were used to build a distant-metastasis classifier for papillary thyroid cancer. MiXCR was used by TCRdb to re-call the PCR reads. None of the V and J calls come from the authors' own analysis; TCRdb made them. The table has around 26,000 clones, about 15% seen once; the top ten hold 3% to 4%.

Sequenced: blood. The chain carries TRBV27 and TRBJ2-7; D is uncertain. The sequence was obtained from a female donor with papillary thyroid cancer or a benign thyroid nodule (not recorded which). Some clones in this sample may be carry-over from other donors' samples. In DNA, the CDR3 is TGTGCCAGCAGAGACCGACACTACGAGCAGTACTTC. Translation gives CASRDRHYEQYF.